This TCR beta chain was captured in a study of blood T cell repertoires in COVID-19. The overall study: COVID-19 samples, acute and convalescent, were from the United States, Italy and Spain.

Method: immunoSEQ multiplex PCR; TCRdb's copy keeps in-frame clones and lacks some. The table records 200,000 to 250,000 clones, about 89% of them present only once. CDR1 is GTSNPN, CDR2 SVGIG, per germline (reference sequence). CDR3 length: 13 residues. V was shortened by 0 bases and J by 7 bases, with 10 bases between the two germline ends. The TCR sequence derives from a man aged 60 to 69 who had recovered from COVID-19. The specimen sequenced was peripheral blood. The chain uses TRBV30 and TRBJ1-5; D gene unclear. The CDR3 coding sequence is TGTGCCTGGAGTGTACGGGGTTGGCAGCCCCAGCATTTT. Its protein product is CAWSVRGWQPQHF.